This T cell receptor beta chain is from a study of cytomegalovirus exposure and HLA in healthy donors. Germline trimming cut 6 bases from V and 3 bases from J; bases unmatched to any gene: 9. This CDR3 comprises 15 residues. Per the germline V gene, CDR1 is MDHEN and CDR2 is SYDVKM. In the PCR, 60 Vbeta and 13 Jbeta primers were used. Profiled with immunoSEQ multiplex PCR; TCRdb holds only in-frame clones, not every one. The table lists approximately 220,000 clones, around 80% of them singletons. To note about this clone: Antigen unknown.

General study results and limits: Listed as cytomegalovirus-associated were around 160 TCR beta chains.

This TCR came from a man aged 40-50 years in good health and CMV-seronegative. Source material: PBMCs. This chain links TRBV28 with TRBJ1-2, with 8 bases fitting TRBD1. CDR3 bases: TGTGCCAGCAGCAGAGACAGGGGCGCAGACTATGGCTACACCTTC. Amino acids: CASSRDRGADYGYTF.